These T cell receptor beta chains were read from a single sample in a study of blood T cells in healthy people across ages. TCRdb passed the 5' RACE reads through MiXCR, listing each CDR3 protein once. Of 750,000 to 950,000 distinct CDR3 sequences listed, roughly 25% are singletons. These data were likewise used in another study, on T cells of mothers and their children.

The sample comprised blood. All receptors come from a boy aged 5-17 years in good health. Both conserved end residues are part of each CDR3. D genes are given only for firm matches. Some rows mark clone size as missing; the rest say once, few, many or name a class of expanded clone.

j_call | v_call | d_call | clone_size | cdr3_length | cdr3_nt | cdr3_aa
TRBJ1-4 | TRBV9 | - | few | 15 | TGTGCCAGCAGCGTAGGTAGGGCAACTAATGAAAAACTGTTTTTT | CASSVGRATNEKLFF
TRBJ2-7 | TRBV19 | TRBD1 | few | 16 | TGTGCCAGTAGTGACAGGGACAGGCCCTTCACCTACGAGCAGTACTTC | CASSDRDRPFTYEQYF
TRBJ1-4 | TRBV12-3/TRBV12-4 | - | - | 13 | TGTGCCAGCCATAGGGGGGTACATGAAAAACTGTTTTTT | CASHRGVHEKLFF
TRBJ2-4 | TRBV6-2/TRBV6-3 | - | few | 14 | TGTGCCAGCAGTCGGACCGGGGCCAAAAACATTCAGTACTTC | CASSRTGAKNIQYF
TRBJ2-7 | TRBV3-1 | TRBD1 | - | 16 | TGTGCCAGCAGCCGCTCCCCGGGACAGGGGTGGAACGAGCAGTACTTC | CASSRSPGQGWNEQYF
TRBJ1-1 | TRBV9 | - | - | 14 | TGTGCCAGCAGCGTCTCCCCCGCATCCACTGAAGCTTTCTTT | CASSVSPASTEAFF
TRBJ1-4 | TRBV5-1 | TRBD1 | - | 14 | TGCGCCAGCAGCCAGGGACAGAAAAGGGAAAAACTGTTTTTT | CASSQGQKREKLFF
TRBJ2-7 | TRBV12-3/TRBV12-4 | - | few | 14 | TGTGCCAGCACCCTGGGGCAGGGGCCCACCGAGCAGTACTTC | CASTLGQGPTEQYF
TRBJ1-2 | TRBV5-1 | - | - | 12 | TGCGCCAGCAGAGAACAGGGTTGGGGCTACACCTTC | CASREQGWGYTF
TRBJ2-6 | TRBV5-1 | - | - | 19 | TGCGCCAGCAGCTTGGCGTTGGGGGTTATGAGCTCTGGGGCCAACATCCTGACTTTC | CASSLALGVMSSGANILTF
TRBJ1-1 | TRBV10-3 | TRBD1 | - | 14 | TGTGCCATCAGTGACCGGGACAGTTACACTGAAGCTTTCTTT | CAISDRDSYTEAFF
TRBJ1-5 | TRBV4-1 | TRBD1 | - | 18 | TGCGCCAGCAGCCGCAGCCCAGGCAGGGGGCAGGTCAATCAGCCCCAGCATTTT | CASSRSPGRGQVNQPQHF
TRBJ2-3 | TRBV24-1 | TRBD1 | many | 16 | TGTGCCACCAGTGATCCGGGACAGGGGAGCACAGATACGCAGTATTTT | CATSDPGQGSTDTQYF
TRBJ1-1 | TRBV7-9 | - | few | 17 | TGTGCCAGCAGCTTAGACCCACTGGGGAGGGGGATCTCTGAAGCTTTCTTT | CASSLDPLGRGISEAFF
TRBJ2-3 | TRBV24-1 | - | - | 14 | TGTGCCACCAGTGAACCAGGACTCCCTGATACGCGGTATTTT | CATSEPGLPDTRYF
TRBJ1-2 | TRBV3-1 | - | few | 11 | TGTGCCAGCAGCCAAGAGTCTGGCTACACCTTC | CASSQESGYTF
TRBJ1-2 | TRBV20-1 | TRBD1 | once | 13 | TGCAGTGCCTCGGGACAGGGCGGCTATGGCTACACCTTC | CSASGQGGYGYTF
TRBJ1-2 | TRBV6-1 | TRBD1 | few | 13 | TGCGCCAGCAGTGAGACAGGGCGGGGTGGCTACACCTTC | CASSETGRGGYTF
TRBJ2-5 | TRBV6-5 | - | - | 13 | TGTGCCAGCAGTTACGGTAATTGGGAGACCCAGTACTTC | CASSYGNWETQYF
TRBJ2-5 | TRBV20-1 | - | - | 13 | TGCAGTGCTAGACAGACGATTCAAGAGACCCAGTACTTC | CSARQTIQETQYF
TRBJ2-6 | TRBV20-1 | - | - | 17 | TGCAGTGCTAGAGTAGGGACATCAAAAACCGGGGCCAACGTCCTGACTTTC | CSARVGTSKTGANVLTF
TRBJ2-7 | TRBV12-3/TRBV12-4 | - | - | 14 | TGTGCCAGCAGCCAAACAGGGAACCCCTACGAGCAGTACTTC | CASSQTGNPYEQYF
TRBJ2-3 | TRBV7-2 | - | - | 14 | TGTGCCAGCAGCTTAGGCGCGGACCAAGCTACGCAGTATTTT | CASSLGADQATQYF